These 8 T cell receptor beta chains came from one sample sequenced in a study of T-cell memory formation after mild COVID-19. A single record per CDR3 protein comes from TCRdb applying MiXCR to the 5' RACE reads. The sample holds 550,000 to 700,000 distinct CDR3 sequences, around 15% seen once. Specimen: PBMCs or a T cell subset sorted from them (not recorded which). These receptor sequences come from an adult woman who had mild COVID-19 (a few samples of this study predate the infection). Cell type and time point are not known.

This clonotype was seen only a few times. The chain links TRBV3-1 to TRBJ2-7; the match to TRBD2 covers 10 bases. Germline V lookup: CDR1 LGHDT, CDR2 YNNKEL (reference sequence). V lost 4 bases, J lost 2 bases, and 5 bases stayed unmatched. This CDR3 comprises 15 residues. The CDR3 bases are TGTGCCAGCAGCCGCCAACTAGCGGGACCCTACGAGCAGTACTTC. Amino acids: CASSRQLAGPYEQYF.

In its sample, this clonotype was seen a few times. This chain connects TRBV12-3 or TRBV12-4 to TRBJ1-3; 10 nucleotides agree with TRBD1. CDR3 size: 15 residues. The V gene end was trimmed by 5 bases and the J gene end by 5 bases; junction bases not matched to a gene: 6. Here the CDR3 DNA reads TGTGCCAGCAGTAAGACAGGGGGCGGTAGAAACACCATATATTTT. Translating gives CASSKTGGGRNTIYF.

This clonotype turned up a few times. CDR3 in DNA: TGTGCCATCAGTGAAGGGGATAGAAAGGGGCATAGCTACACCTTC. Protein product: CAISEGDRKGHSYTF. The chain employs TRBV10-3 and TRBJ1-2; a possible D gene is TRBD1 (5 bases). This CDR3 region has 15 residues. Between the trimmed V and J ends, which lost 3 bases and 9 bases, there was a span of 20 bases. The germline gives CDR1 ENHRY, CDR2 SYGVKD.

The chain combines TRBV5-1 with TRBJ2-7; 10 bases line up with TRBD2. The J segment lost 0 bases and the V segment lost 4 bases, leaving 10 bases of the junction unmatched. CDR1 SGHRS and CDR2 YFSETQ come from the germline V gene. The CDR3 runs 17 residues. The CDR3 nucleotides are TGCGCCAGCAGCCTCCTCACTAGCGGGGAGAGCTCCTACGAGCAGTACTTC. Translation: CASSLLTSGESSYEQYF.

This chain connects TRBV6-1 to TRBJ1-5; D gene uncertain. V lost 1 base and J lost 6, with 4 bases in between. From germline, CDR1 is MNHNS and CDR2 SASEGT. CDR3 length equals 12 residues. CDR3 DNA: TGTGCCAGCAGTGAAGGGGTTCAGCCCCAGCATTTT. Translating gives CASSEGVQPQHF.

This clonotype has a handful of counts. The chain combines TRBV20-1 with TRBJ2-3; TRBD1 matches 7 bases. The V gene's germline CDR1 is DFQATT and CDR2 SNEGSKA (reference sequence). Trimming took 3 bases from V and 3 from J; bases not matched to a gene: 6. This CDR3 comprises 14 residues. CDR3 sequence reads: CSASTTGWTDTQYF. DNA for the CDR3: TGCAGTGCTAGTACGACAGGGTGGACAGATACGCAGTATTTT.

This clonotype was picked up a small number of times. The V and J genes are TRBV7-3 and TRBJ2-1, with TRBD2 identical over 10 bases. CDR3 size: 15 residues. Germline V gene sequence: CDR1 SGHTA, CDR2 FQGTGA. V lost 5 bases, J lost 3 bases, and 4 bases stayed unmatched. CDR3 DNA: TGTGCCAGCAGCAAAGGGACTAGCGTCTACAATGAGCAGTTCTTC. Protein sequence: CASSKGTSVYNEQFF.

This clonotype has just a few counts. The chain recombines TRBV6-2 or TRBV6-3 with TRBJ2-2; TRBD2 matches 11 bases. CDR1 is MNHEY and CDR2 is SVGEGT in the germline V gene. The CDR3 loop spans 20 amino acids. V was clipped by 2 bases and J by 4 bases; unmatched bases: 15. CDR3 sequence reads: CASSYRKLAGVPGSTGELFF. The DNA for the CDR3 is TGTGCCAGCAGTTACAGGAAACTAGCGGGAGTTCCGGGGAGCACCGGGGAGCTGTTTTTT.